This TCR beta chain was sequenced for a study of shared clonotypes between healthy human individuals. Background on the study: Used for every donor were three CD4 naive, three CD4 memory, two CD8 naive and one CD8 memory plate.

The CDR3 contains 14 residues. Germline V gene lookup returns CDR1 PRHDT and CDR2 FYEKMQ (reference sequence). The V gene lost 6 bases and the J gene lost 3 bases, with 15 bases spanning the gap. As regards this clone: What it recognizes is unknown.

Produced via immunoSEQ multiplex PCR; TCRdb's table is partial and in-frame only. Of about 92,000 clones in the sample, approximately 75% are singletons; the top ten hold about half. Points from the study as a whole: The generation probabilities recorded for non-shared clonotypes fell below those of clonotypes shared by all four donors.

Donors were healthy HIV-negative adults without recently reported acute infections or vaccinations. V is TRBV13 and J is TRBJ2-7, with no clear D. Sequencing input: memory CD8+ T cells sorted from blood. The subset denotes: CD45RO+ cells pooled with CCR7-negative TemRA cells. The clonotype was recovered from a man under 40 in good health. CDR3 region: CASRSQSGNYEQYF. The DNA for the CDR3 is TGTGCCAGCAGATCCCAGTCCGGTAACTACGAGCAGTACTTC.